These 27 T cell receptor beta chains were sequenced from one sample in a study of OX40 agonist ivuxolimab in advanced cancers. Method: immunoSEQ multiplex PCR; TCRdb's copy keeps in-frame clones and lacks some. The repertoire has over 80,000 clones, approximately 90% of them found once; the top ten carry around 0.33%. Sequencing was performed on CD4+ or CD8+ T cells sorted from blood, taken in a trial of the OX40 agonist ivuxolimab. Receptors originate from an adult with an advanced solid tumor such as melanoma, head and neck, liver or kidney cancer.

The V gene is TRBV28, the J gene TRBJ2-7; D is perhaps TRBD1 (7 bases). Germline V gives CDR1 MDHEN, CDR2 SYDVKM. The V end lost 6 bases, the J end lost 4 bases, and 10 bases lay between the germline ends. The length of the CDR3 is 12 residues. The CDR3 DNA follows: TGTGCCAGCAGCAGGGGGACTTACGAGCAGTACTTC. This encodes CASSRGTYEQYF.

The chain carries TRBV25-1 and TRBJ1-1; 8 positions agree with TRBD1. CDR1 is MGHDK, CDR2 SYGVNS, per germline. The length of the CDR3 is 14 residues. The trim removed 3 bases at V and 4 bases at J, leaving 4 bases unmatched. The CDR3 DNA reads as TGTGCCAGCAGTGAGACAGGGGCGGCCACTGAAGCTTTCTTT. It codes for CASSETGAATEAFF.

The chain uses TRBV5-8 and TRBJ2-5; 7 bases match TRBD1. Trimming at V came to 0 bases and at J to 5 bases, leaving 4 bases not matched to a gene. This CDR3 spans 14 amino acids. The V gene's germline CDR1 is SGHTS and CDR2 YDEGEE. Written as DNA, the CDR3 is TGTGCCAGCAGCTTGGGCAGGGGGTCGGAGACCCAGTACTTC. Translation gives CASSLGRGSETQYF.

The rearrangement joins TRBV29-1 to TRBJ1-1; TRBD1 is a possible D gene (5 bases). CDR1 is SQVTM and CDR2 is ANQGSEA in the germline V gene. V dropped 8 bases and J dropped 3 bases, with 16 bases sitting between them. The CDR3 extends over 13 amino acids. CDR3 nucleotide sequence: TGCAGCCAAGCAGGGTCTTTGGACACTGAAGCTTTCTTT. This gives the protein CSQAGSLDTEAFF. Full variable domain (outside the CDR3, taken from reference TRBV29-1 and TRBJ1-1): SAVISQKPSRDICQRGTSLTIQCQVDSQVTMMFWYRQQPGQSLTLIATANQGSEATYESGFVIDKFPISRPNLTFSTLTVSNMSPEDSSIYLCSQAGSLDTEAFFGQGTRLTVV.

This clone was seen a few times. The chain uses TRBV18 and TRBJ2-2; D unresolved. The length of the CDR3 is 13 residues. Deletions cut 3 bases from V and 7 bases from J, with 9 bases between. The germline CDR1 and CDR2 sequences are KGHSH and LQKENI. DNA for the CDR3: TGTGCCAGCTCACCTTTAAGAAACGGGGAGCTGTTTTTT. Translating it yields CASSPLRNGELFF.

This chain connects TRBV9 to TRBJ2-3, with 8 bases that match TRBD1. CDR3 length equals 17 residues. J lost 6 bases, V lost 1 base, and 13 bases had no gene match. Germline lookup yields CDR1 SGDLS and CDR2 YYNGEE. The CDR3 spells CASSVTFGGQVGDTQYF. DNA of the CDR3: TGTGCCAGCAGCGTAACATTTGGGGGACAGGTCGGGGATACGCAGTATTTT.

This chain uses TRBV11-2 with TRBJ2-3; 13 nucleotides agree with TRBD2. Germline assignment: CDR1 SGHAT and CDR2 FQNNGV. Trimming cost V 8 bases and J 4 bases; bases outside gene matches: 9. The CDR3 contains 16 residues. The DNA for the CDR3 is TGTGCCAGCCGAACTGGACTAGCGGGAGACGCAGATACGCAGTATTTT. Amino acids: CASRTGLAGDADTQYF.

This clone was seen a single time. The chain is built from TRBV6-1 and TRBJ1-5; 7 bases line up with TRBD1. After removal of 4 bases from V and 6 bases from J, the junction contained 9 bases not matched to a gene. Germline CDR1 reads MNHNS; CDR2 reads SASEGT. The CDR3 runs to 15 residues. This chain's CDR3 is CASSVAGGMGQPQHF. CDR3 sequence (DNA): TGTGCCAGCAGTGTTGCAGGGGGTATGGGTCAGCCCCAGCATTTT.

This clone is a singleton in its sample. This chain joins TRBV27 and TRBJ2-7; 8 nucleotides align to TRBD1. The V gene end was trimmed by 5 bases and the J gene end by 7 bases; junction bases not matched to a gene: 7. CDR3 length: 13 residues. The germline CDR1 and CDR2 sequences are MNHEY and SMNVEV (reference sequence). The CDR3 is CASSIRQGQEQYF. The CDR3 nucleotides read TGTGCCAGCAGTATAAGACAGGGGCAGGAGCAGTACTTC.

The chain uses TRBV4-1 and TRBJ1-6; the match to TRBD1 covers 9 bases. Germline lookup yields CDR1 MGHRA and CDR2 YSYEKL. The CDR3 spans 16 residues. Trimming took 4 bases from V and 13 from J; bases not matched to a gene: 14. CDR3 sequence: CASSPPRGQGPSPLHF. The CDR3 bases are TGCGCCAGCAGCCCGCCAAGGGGACAGGGTCCCTCTCCCCTCCACTTT.

This clone was detected only once. This chain uses TRBV6-1 with TRBJ2-3; D is perhaps TRBD1 or TRBD2 (6 bases each). The CDR3 has 13 residues. Trimming left V 6 bases short and J 4 bases short, with 11 bases between. Germline V lookup: CDR1 MNHNS, CDR2 SASEGT. The CDR3 region has the DNA TGTGCCAGCAGGGGGGGCTTGGCAGATACGCAGTATTTT. Amino acids: CASRGGLADTQYF.

The V and J genes are TRBV27 and TRBJ2-7; 7 bases agree with TRBD1. Germline assignment: CDR1 MNHEY and CDR2 SMNVEV (reference sequence). Germline trimming cut 2 bases from V and 2 bases from J; bases unmatched to any gene: 9. The CDR3 is 16 residues long. CDR3 sequence: CASSLTNRGPAYEQYF. CDR3 coding DNA: TGTGCCAGCAGTTTAACCAACAGGGGCCCGGCCTACGAGCAGTACTTC.

The chain combines TRBV7-2 with TRBJ1-2, with D perhaps matching TRBD1 (6 bases). Looked up from germline, CDR1 is SGHTA and CDR2 is FQGNSA. V lost 6 bases and J lost 8, with 10 bases in between. The CDR3 is made up of 11 amino acids. In DNA, the CDR3 is TGTGCCAGCAGTCCAGGGGAGGGCTACACCTTC. Its translation: CASSPGEGYTF.

This clone has a single count. The chain is built from TRBV7-6 and TRBJ2-4; 8 bases are a match to TRBD2. The V gene end was trimmed by 0 bases and the J gene end by 9 bases; junction bases not matched to a gene: 7. Looked up from germline, CDR1 is SGHVS and CDR2 is FNYEAQ. This CDR3 is 15 amino acids long. The CDR3: CASSLASGSQGIQYF. Here the CDR3 DNA reads TGTGCCAGCAGCTTAGCGAGCGGGAGTCAGGGCATTCAGTACTTC. Variable domain in full (rest from reference TRBV7-6 and TRBJ2-4): GAGVSQSPRYKVTKRGQDVALRCDPISGHVSLYWYRQALGQGPEFLTYFNYEAQQDKSGLPNDRFSAERPEGSISTLTIQRTEQRDSAMYRCASSLASGSQGIQYFGAGTRLSVL.

This clone was recorded a few times. V gene TRBV5-1 combines with J gene TRBJ2-3; maybe TRBD2 (6 bases). Germline loops: CDR1 SGHRS, CDR2 YFSETQ. Trimming shortened V by 7 bases and J by 2 bases, and 17 bases separated the two germline ends. This CDR3 comprises 15 residues. The CDR3 sequence: CASSPLLAYTDTQYF. The CDR3 bases are TGCGCCAGCTCTCCTTTACTAGCCTACACAGATACGCAGTATTTT.

The gene calls are TRBV6-5 and TRBJ2-3, with D perhaps matching TRBD1 or TRBD2 (6 bases each). V shed 0 bases and J shed 4 bases, with 14 bases lying between them. This CDR3 comprises 16 residues. Germline V gene data show CDR1 as MNHEY and CDR2 as SVGAGI. The CDR3 sequence: CASSYSRGAVADTQYF. In nucleotides, the CDR3 is TGTGCCAGCAGTTACTCAAGGGGGGCGGTAGCAGATACGCAGTATTTT.

This rearrangement joins TRBV4-1 to TRBJ1-3; D is perhaps TRBD1 (6 bases). CDR3 size: 16 residues. Per germline, CDR1 MGHRA and CDR2 YSYEKL. Trimming removed 1 base from V and 0 bases from J, with 10 bases in between. CDR3 region: CASSQGQASSGNTIYF. The CDR3 DNA reads TGCGCCAGCAGCCAAGGACAGGCAAGCTCTGGAAACACCATATATTTT.

This rearrangement joins TRBV14 to TRBJ2-7, with 13 nucleotides matching TRBD2. Trimming at V came to 2 bases and at J to 0 bases, leaving 4 bases not matched to a gene. CDR3 length equals 17 residues. Germline assignment: CDR1 SGHDN and CDR2 FVKESK. The CDR3 coding sequence is TGTGCCAGCAGCCAACGACTAGCGGGAGGCCTCTCCTACGAGCAGTACTTC. It encodes CASSQRLAGGLSYEQYF.

This clone was observed a handful of times. The V gene is TRBV10-2, the J gene TRBJ2-7; either TRBD1 or TRBD2 may supply D (5 bases each). Deletions cut 6 bases from V and 2 bases from J, with 11 bases between. The germline gives CDR1 WSHSY, CDR2 SAAADI. The CDR3 loop spans 13 amino acids. CDR3 sequence (DNA): TGCGCCAGCAGCAACAGGCGGGCCTACGAGCAGTACTTC. Its protein is CASSNRRAYEQYF.

This sequence joins TRBV6-1 and TRBJ2-5; no firm D call. Germline V gene sequence: CDR1 MNHNS, CDR2 SASEGT. V was cut by 1 base and J by 3 bases, with 6 bases left in between. CDR3 length equals 13 residues. This CDR3 reads CASSEGSKETQYF. The CDR3 DNA is TGTGCCAGCAGTGAAGGGTCAAAAGAGACCCAGTACTTC.

This clone was seen once. The chain carries TRBV6-1 and TRBJ2-6; D not resolved. This CDR3 has 17 amino acids. Trimming removed 2 bases at V and 3 bases at J, with 14 bases between. Germline loops: CDR1 MNHNS, CDR2 SASEGT. This CDR3 reads CASSEMSSGFGANVLTF. The CDR3 DNA reads TGTGCCAGCAGTGAAATGTCCTCTGGTTTTGGGGCCAACGTCCTGACTTTC.

CDR3 nucleotide sequence: TGCGCCAGCAGCCCTCAAGGCGTAGCAGGAACTAGCACAGATACGCAGTATTTT. Protein sequence: CASSPQGVAGTSTDTQYF. The V and J genes are TRBV5-1 and TRBJ2-3; D call uncertain. This CDR3 spans 18 amino acids. Trimming cost V 4 bases and J 0 bases, with 21 bases left between them. Germline CDR1 reads SGHRS; CDR2 reads YFSETQ. The whole variable domain, filled in from reference TRBV5-1 and TRBJ2-3, reads KAGVTQTPRYLIKTRGQQVTLSCSPISGHRSVSWYQQTPGQGLQFLFEYFSETQRNKGNFPGRFSGRQFSNSRSEMNVSTLELGDSALYLCASSPQGVAGTSTDTQYFGPGTRLTVL.

This clone was found once. The rearrangement links TRBV10-3 to TRBJ1-2, with D perhaps matching TRBD1 (6 bases). V lost 2 bases and J 1 base, leaving 11 bases between the germline ends. This CDR3 is 15 amino acids long. Germline V gene sequence: CDR1 ENHRY, CDR2 SYGVKD. The CDR3 sequence is CAISEGQQFNYGYTF. As DNA, the CDR3 is TGTGCCATCAGTGAGGGACAGCAGTTTAACTATGGCTACACCTTC.

V is TRBV5-1 and J is TRBJ2-1, with D possibly being TRBD1 (6 bases). Germline values: CDR1 SGHRS, CDR2 YFSETQ. With 6 bases removed from V and 3 bases from J, the gap between germline ends came to 13 bases. The CDR3 is 14 residues long. The CDR3 sequence is CASTPGQHYNEQFF. DNA of the CDR3: TGCGCCAGCACCCCGGGACAACACTACAATGAGCAGTTCTTC. Looking up the rest from reference TRBV5-1 and TRBJ2-1 gives the full variable domain: KAGVTQTPRYLIKTRGQQVTLSCSPISGHRSVSWYQQTPGQGLQFLFEYFSETQRNKGNFPGRFSGRQFSNSRSEMNVSTLELGDSALYLCASTPGQHYNEQFFGPGTRLTVL.

This chain connects TRBV10-3 to TRBJ2-2; D may be TRBD2 (6 bases). This CDR3 spans 17 amino acids. Trimming took 1 base from V and 2 from J, leaving 14 bases between them. Germline CDR1 and CDR2: ENHRY and SYGVKD. The CDR3 DNA reads as TGTGCCATCAGTGAGTATCCCGGACTAACAAACACCGGGGAGCTGTTTTTT. Its translation: CAISEYPGLTNTGELFF.

The chain links TRBV2 to TRBJ1-1; D unresolved. Per germline, CDR1 SNHLY and CDR2 FYNNEI. CDR3 size: 16 residues. V was clipped by 2 bases and J by 4 bases, with 17 bases between them. CDR3 in amino acids: CASSEMSGFVGTEAFF. As DNA, the CDR3 is TGTGCCAGCAGTGAAATGTCGGGGTTTGTCGGCACTGAAGCTTTCTTT. Combining the CDR3 with reference TRBV2 and TRBJ1-1 gives the whole variable domain EPEVTQTPSHQVTQMGQEVILRCVPISNHLYFYWYRQILGQKVEFLVSFYNNEISEKSEIFDDQFSVERPDGSNFTLKIRSTKLEDSAMYFCASSEMSGFVGTEAFFGQGTRLTVV.

This rearrangement joins TRBV7-2 to TRBJ2-1; TRBD2 matches 9 bases. Unmatched junction bases numbered 8, after V lost 5 bases and J lost 3 bases. This CDR3 comprises 16 residues. Germline CDR1 and CDR2: SGHTA and FQGNSA. CDR3 region: CASSPRLADLYNEQFF. CDR3 coding DNA: TGTGCCAGCAGCCCGCGACTAGCGGACCTCTACAATGAGCAGTTCTTC. The variable domain in full, completed from reference TRBV7-2 and TRBJ2-1, reads GAGVSQSPSNKVTEKGKDVELRCDPISGHTALYWYRQSLGQGLEFLIYFQGNSAPDKSGLPSDRFSAERTGGSVSTLTIQRTQQEDSAVYLCASSPRLADLYNEQFFGPGTRLTVL.